This T cell receptor beta chain was documented in a study of T cell responses to AZD1222 COVID-19 vaccine. Overall study results and limits: The donor cohort was predominantly white British with a female majority, and clonal diversity may have been underestimated. Repertoires were obtained only post-peak T cell response. Unmutated regions of variants are reportedly targeted by nearly half of spike-specific TCRs. Seropositive AZD1222 recipients at baseline numbered only five or six.

The CDR3 covers 13 residues. CDR1 and CDR2 from the germline V gene are LNHNV and YYDKDF (reference sequence). With 5 bases removed from V and 4 bases from J, the gap between germline ends came to 12 bases. In regard to this clone: The antigen is not known.

Some clones are missing from TCRdb's copy, which holds only in-frame ones; the method was immunoSEQ multiplex PCR. This table has around 69,000 clones, roughly 84% appearing once. The chain links TRBV15 to TRBJ2-7, with D hard to call. Sample: peripheral blood, taken on day 0 of AZD1222 vaccination. The clonotype comes from an adult in good health. The DNA of the CDR3 is TGTGCCACCAGCCCCCTCGCCCAATACGAGCAGTACTTC. This encodes CATSPLAQYEQYF.